This T cell receptor beta chain came from a study of T cell repertoires and Cas9 in healthy adults. Whole-study results and caveats: SpCas9-reactive regulatory T cells reportedly mitigated SpCas9-reactive effector T cells in vitro.

The data were produced by immunoSEQ multiplex PCR, yet TCRdb's version contains in-frame clones alone and is incomplete. The sample carries tens of thousands of clones, about 92% recorded once. A remark on this clone: Antigen specificity is unknown.

The sample was CD4+ effector T cells (CD127+, CD25-, CD137-, CD154-) from PBMCs; culture status not recorded. The receptor was derived from a human donor in good health.

The CDR3 DNA reads TGTGCCAGCAGTTTAGATCCCCGGACAGCGGGCAGGGAGCAGTTCTTC. It specifies CASSLDPRTAGREQFF. V is TRBV27 and J is TRBJ2-1; possibly TRBD1 or TRBD2 for D (6 bases each). Per the germline V gene, CDR1 is MNHEY and CDR2 is SMNVEV (reference sequence). Between the trimmed V and J ends, which lost 2 bases and 10 bases, there was a span of 21 bases. This CDR3 has 16 residues.